A single sample gave rise to the 16 T cell receptor beta chains below, sequenced in a study of T cells of healthy individuals. TCRdb re-derived calls from the 5' RACE reads in MiXCR, one entry per CDR3 protein. This table has 60,000 to 70,000 distinct CDR3 sequences, about 17% appearing once. These receptors were obtained from a human donor in good health.

This clonotype was found a few times. The gene calls are TRBV28 and TRBJ2-7, with TRBD1 as a possible D gene (5 bases). The V and J ends lost 3 bases and 2 bases respectively, with 8 bases between them. This CDR3 contains 13 residues. From germline, CDR1 is MDHEN and CDR2 SYDVKM. The CDR3 here is CASSLPGTYEQYF. The CDR3 nucleotides read TGTGCCAGCAGTTTGCCAGGGACCTACGAGCAGTACTTC.

This clonotype was counted many times. The gene calls are TRBV4-1 and TRBJ2-3; D gene uncertain. The V end was cut by 4 bases, the J end by 4 bases, with 12 bases between. In germline, CDR1 is MGHRA, CDR2 YSYEKL. This CDR3 contains 14 residues. This chain's CDR3 is CASSPVGNPDTQYF. The CDR3 DNA reads as TGCGCCAGCAGCCCCGTGGGAAATCCAGATACGCAGTATTTT.

This clonotype was observed a handful of times. DNA for the CDR3: TGTGCCAGCAGCGTCAAGGGGGGGGGGGCCCCCTACAATGAGCAGTTCTTC. Its translation: CASSVKGGGAPYNEQFF. The chain has TRBV9 and TRBJ2-1, with a tentative D call TRBD2 (7 bases). The ends were cut back, 2 bases at V and 2 bases at J, with 17 bases in the middle. The CDR3 has 17 amino acids. Germline-derived CDR1 and CDR2 are SGDLS and YYNGEE.

This clonotype was counted a few times. This chain links TRBV9 with TRBJ2-2, with D tentatively TRBD2 (5 bases). Per germline, CDR1 SGDLS and CDR2 YYNGEE. This CDR3 spans 14 amino acids. V shed 4 bases and J shed 2 bases, with 9 bases lying between them. CDR3 sequence (DNA): TGTGCCAGCAGCACGAGGACTAACACCGGGGAGCTGTTTTTT. It is translated as CASSTRTNTGELFF.

At least ten counts were recorded for this clonotype. V and J are TRBV20-1 and TRBJ1-1; no definite D call. This CDR3 spans 12 amino acids. CDR1 is DFQATT, CDR2 SNEGSKA, per germline (reference sequence). V was cut by 0 bases and J by 4 bases, with 6 bases left in between. The CDR3 spells CSARDRFTEAFF. The CDR3, as DNA: TGCAGTGCTAGAGATCGGTTCACTGAAGCTTTCTTT.

This clonotype was seen many times. V is TRBV6-1 and J is TRBJ1-1; D gene uncertain. Germline values: CDR1 MNHNS, CDR2 SASEGT. V was trimmed by 6 bases and J by 0 bases, leaving 8 bases between them. The CDR3 is 13 residues long. The CDR3 sequence is CASSRTMNTEAFF. The DNA for the CDR3 is TGTGCCAGCAGCAGAACCATGAACACTGAAGCTTTCTTT.

The chain uses TRBV25-1 and TRBJ2-7; D is ambiguous. The CDR3 spans 17 residues. V dropped 2 bases and J dropped 1 base, with 18 bases sitting between them. Germline lookup yields CDR1 MGHDK and CDR2 SYGVNS. The DNA of the CDR3 is TGTGCCAGCAGTGAACGGGTGACGAACAAACTTTCCTACGAGCAGTACTTC. The encoded protein is CASSERVTNKLSYEQYF.

In its sample, this clonotype was seen a few times. The chain has TRBV6-6 and TRBJ1-1; possible D gene TRBD1, 5 bases. This CDR3 is 16 amino acids long. Germline V CDR1 and CDR2: MNHNY, SVGAGI (reference sequence). Trimming pared 7 bases from V and 0 bases from J, leaving 18 bases between. In DNA form, the CDR3 reads TGTGCCAGCACCGAACTCTACGACAGATTGAACACTGAAGCTTTCTTT. This translates into CASTELYDRLNTEAFF.

In its sample, this clonotype was seen many times. V and J are TRBV20-1 and TRBJ1-6; D unresolved. The V gene's germline CDR1 is DFQATT and CDR2 SNEGSKA (reference sequence). Trimming shortened V by 6 bases and J by 7 bases, and 13 bases separated the two germline ends. This CDR3 is 13 amino acids long. CDR3 in DNA: TGCAGTGCATTAAGCGGCGGGAATTCACCCCTCCACTTT. This encodes CSALSGGNSPLHF.

The chain uses TRBV6-1 and TRBJ2-2; the match to TRBD1 covers 10 bases. The germline CDR1 and CDR2 sequences are MNHNS and SASEGT. After removal of 6 bases from V and 6 bases from J, the junction contained 13 bases not matched to a gene. The CDR3 consists of 17 residues. This CDR3 is CASSSEAGDRGAGELFF. In DNA form, the CDR3 reads TGTGCCAGCAGCTCAGAGGCCGGGGACAGGGGCGCCGGGGAGCTGTTTTTT.

This clonotype has more than one count but fewer than ten. V usage is TRBV2 and J usage is TRBJ1-6, with TRBD1 identical over 7 bases. CDR3 length: 13 residues. The ends lost 10 bases at V and 7 bases at J; junction bases unmatched: 7. Germline values: CDR1 SNHLY, CDR2 FYNNEI. The CDR3 region is CATKGQQNSPLHF. The CDR3 DNA reads as TGTGCCACCAAGGGACAGCAGAATTCACCCCTCCACTTT.

A word on this clonotype: A much larger clone sits a single nucleotide away, making a read error possible. The missing conserved phenylalanine or tryptophan at the end of this CDR3 makes a read error likely. The chain carries TRBV7-2 and TRBJ2-7; TRBD2 aligns across 7 bases. Germline CDR1 SGHTA, CDR2 FQGNSA. This CDR3 has 14 amino acids. The ends lost 5 bases at V and 3 bases at J; junction bases unmatched: 7. The CDR3 DNA is TGTGCCAGCAGCCCCATGACTAGCTTCTACGAGCAGTACCTC. It specifies CASSPMTSFYEQYL.

This clonotype is termed medium-sized. The chain is built from TRBV25-1 and TRBJ2-2; TRBD1 matches at 7 bases. J was trimmed by 3 bases and V by 3 bases; bases with no gene match: 4. CDR1 is MGHDK and CDR2 is SYGVNS in the germline V gene. CDR3 length: 15 amino acids. The DNA of the CDR3 is TGTGCCAGCAGTGATCCGGGACAGCACACCGGGGAGCTGTTTTTT. It translates to CASSDPGQHTGELFF.

This clonotype was counted only a few times. The chain uses TRBV27 and TRBJ2-7, with 10 nucleotides matching TRBD1. This CDR3 has 14 residues. Germline CDR1 reads MNHEY; CDR2 reads SMNVEV (reference sequence). V shed 5 bases, J shed 7 bases, and the junction held 8 bases outside the gene matches. The CDR3 DNA reads as TGTGCCAGCAGTCCCACCGGGACAGGGGTTGAGCAGTACTTC. Amino acid sequence: CASSPTGTGVEQYF.

This clonotype was counted many times. The chain uses TRBV2 and TRBJ2-3, with D possibly being TRBD1 (5 bases). Trimming removed 8 bases at V and 3 bases at J, with 15 bases between. Looked up from germline, CDR1 is SNHLY and CDR2 is FYNNEI. The CDR3 spans 14 residues. CDR3 amino acids: CASDRQPETDTQYF. The CDR3 bases are TGTGCCAGCGACAGACAACCAGAGACAGATACGCAGTATTTT. The full variable domain, in which reference TRBV2 and TRBJ2-3 provide the parts outside the CDR3, is EPEVTQTPSHQVTQMGQEVILRCVPISNHLYFYWYRQILGQKVEFLVSFYNNEISEKSEIFDDQFSVERPDGSNFTLKIRSTKLEDSAMYFCASDRQPETDTQYFGPGTRLTVL.

In this sample, this clonotype turned up many times. The chain uses TRBV29-1 and TRBJ1-3; 7 bases match TRBD1. V lost 7 bases, J lost 4 bases, and 1 base stayed unmatched. The CDR3 runs to 11 residues. Germline values: CDR1 SQVTM, CDR2 ANQGSEA. The CDR3 sequence is CSGGQGNTIYF. DNA of the CDR3: TGCAGCGGGGGACAGGGAAACACCATATATTTT.